The next 3 T cell receptor beta chains were all read from a single sample in a study of blood T cell repertoires in COVID-19. Data came from immunoSEQ multiplex PCR; TCRdb stores just in-frame clones and leaves some out. The data contain roughly 410,000 clones, about nine tenths of them singletons. The material sequenced was peripheral blood. These receptors were obtained from a woman aged 40 to 50 with COVID-19, enrolled during active disease.

This chain joins TRBV7-9 and TRBJ1-1; the match to TRBD1 covers 7 bases. The CDR3 is made up of 17 amino acids. CDR1 is SEHNR and CDR2 is FQNEAQ in the germline V gene (reference sequence). The V gene end was trimmed by 4 bases and the J gene end by 1 base; junction bases not matched to a gene: 12. The chain's CDR3 is CASSSRGGGQANTEAFF. The CDR3 DNA is TGTGCCAGCAGCTCCCGCGGAGGCGGACAGGCGAACACTGAAGCTTTCTTT.

The CDR3 protein is CASSRQGHTGELFF. The CDR3, as DNA: TGTGCCAGCAGCCGACAGGGCCACACCGGGGAGCTGTTTTTT. The V and J genes are TRBV6-2 or TRBV6-3 and TRBJ2-2, with 7 positions matching TRBD1. With V trimmed by 6 bases and J by 3 bases, 4 bases remained unmatched. CDR1 is MNHEY, CDR2 SVGEGT, per germline. The CDR3 runs to 14 residues.

The chain joins TRBV14 to TRBJ1-2; D unresolved. V lost 2 bases and J 4 bases, leaving 8 bases between the germline ends. Per the germline V gene, CDR1 is SGHDN and CDR2 is FVKESK. The CDR3 runs to 13 residues. The chain's CDR3 is CASSQNGFYGYTF. CDR3 DNA sequence: TGTGCCAGCAGCCAAAACGGGTTCTATGGCTACACCTTC.